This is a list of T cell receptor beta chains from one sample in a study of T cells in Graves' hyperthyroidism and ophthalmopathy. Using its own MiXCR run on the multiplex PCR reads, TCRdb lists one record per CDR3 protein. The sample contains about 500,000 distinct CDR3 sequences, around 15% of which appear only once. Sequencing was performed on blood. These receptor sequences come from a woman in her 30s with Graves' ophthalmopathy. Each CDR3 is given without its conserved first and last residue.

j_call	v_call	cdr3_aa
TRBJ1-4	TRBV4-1	ASSRPVQGSRPNEKLF
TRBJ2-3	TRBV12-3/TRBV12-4	ASSLSGSPGGDTQY
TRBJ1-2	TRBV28	ASSRVRGGGYT
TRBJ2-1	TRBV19	ASRSLPGTTPYNEQF
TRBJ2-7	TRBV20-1	SARSTGQGRGEEQY
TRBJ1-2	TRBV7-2	ASSLFGGANYGYT
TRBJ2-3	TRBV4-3	ASSQGTSGRDTQY
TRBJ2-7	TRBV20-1	SASPASGSAQY
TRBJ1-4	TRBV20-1	SARLSSGISEKLF
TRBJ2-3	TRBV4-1	ASSQDPGGPGTDTQY
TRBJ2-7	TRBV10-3	AISTETSSTYEQY
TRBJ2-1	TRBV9	ASESGGGTNNEQF
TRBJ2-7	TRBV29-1	SGLVGYEQY
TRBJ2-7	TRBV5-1	ASSPGTSGRAYEQY
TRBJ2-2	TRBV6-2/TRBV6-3	ASSPGSGELF
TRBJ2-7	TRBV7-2	ASSLELGPTYEQY
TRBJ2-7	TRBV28	ASSPPASSYERY
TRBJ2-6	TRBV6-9	ASSYEPSGANVLT
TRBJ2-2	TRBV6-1	ASSYRTGSSGELF
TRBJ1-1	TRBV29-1	SASGTGGGRTEAF
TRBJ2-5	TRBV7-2	ASSLVDGQETQY
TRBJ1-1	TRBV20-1	SVSLGGTEAF
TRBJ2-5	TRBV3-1	ASDRGYQETQY
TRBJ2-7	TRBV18	ASSMIPPRLAGDEQY
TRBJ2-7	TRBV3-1	ASSRILPGLAGGYEQY
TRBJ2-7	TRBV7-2	ASSLSRLAGGYEQY
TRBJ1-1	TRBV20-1	SADRGKGAEAF
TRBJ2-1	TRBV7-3	ASSSISVSHGGNEQF
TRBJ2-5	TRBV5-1	ASSLGQGAHGETQY
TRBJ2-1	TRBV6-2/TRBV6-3	ASSNALAGGNDNEQF
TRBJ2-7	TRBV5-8	ASSLKGAFYEQY
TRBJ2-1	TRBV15	ATSLGSSYNEQF